This entry lists 9 T cell receptor beta chains sequenced from one sample in a study of beta chain features in type 1 diabetes. Investigators reverse transcribed all isolated RNA, so they sequenced expressed TCRB transcripts. Profiling relied on immunoSEQ multiplex PCR, and the TCRdb table lists in-frame clones only, not all of them. Of almost 250,000 clones in the sample, approximately 14% are singletons; the top ten hold about 0.027%. The sample taken for sequencing was naive CD4+ T cells from blood. The receptors derive from a woman aged 40-49 years in good health.

This clone was observed a handful of times. The chain is built from TRBV5-1 and TRBJ1-1; D unclear. The germline V and J ends were trimmed by 0 bases and 0 bases, with 6 bases remaining between them. Germline CDR1 SGHRS, CDR2 YFSETQ. The CDR3 contains 14 residues. The CDR3 reads CASSLDVMNTEAFF. CDR3 coding DNA: TGCGCCAGCAGCTTGGATGTCATGAACACTGAAGCTTTCTTT.

In DNA form, the CDR3 reads TGCGCCAGCAGCGAAGGACAGGCTAACTATGGCTACACCTTC. Translation gives CASSEGQANYGYTF. The V call is TRBV5-1, the J call TRBJ1-2, with 7 positions matching TRBD1. Germline V gives CDR1 SGHRS, CDR2 YFSETQ. The CDR3 is 14 residues long. The V and J ends lost 4 bases and 0 bases, in that order; junction bases with no gene match: 3.

This clone was detected many times. This rearrangement joins TRBV13 to TRBJ2-7; a possible D gene is TRBD2 (5 bases). Trimming took off 4 bases at V and 6 bases at J, with 13 bases between the two ends. The germline gives CDR1 PRHDT, CDR2 FYEKMQ (reference sequence). This CDR3 has 13 amino acids. CDR3 loop: CASSSGKRPEQYF. CDR3 DNA: TGTGCCAGCAGCTCGGGGAAGCGGCCCGAGCAGTACTTC. The whole variable domain, remainder taken from reference TRBV13 and TRBJ2-7, is AAGVIQSPRHLIKEKRETATLKCYPIPRHDTVYWYQQGPGQDPQFLISFYEKMQSDKGSIPDRFSAQQFSDYHSELNMSSLELGDSALYFCASSSGKRPEQYFGPGTRLTVT.

The table lists this clone with a few counts. V gene TRBV5-4 combines with J gene TRBJ2-1; 9 nucleotides match TRBD1. Germline V lookup: CDR1 SGHNT, CDR2 YYREEE (reference sequence). With V trimmed by 4 bases and J by 5 bases, 7 bases remained unmatched. The CDR3 sequence is 15 residues long. CDR3 residues: CASSPRDRVDNEQFF. CDR3 coding DNA: TGTGCCAGCAGCCCCCGGGACAGGGTAGACAATGAGCAGTTCTTC.

This clone has more than one count but fewer than ten. V and J are TRBV7-2 and TRBJ2-7, with TRBD2 matching 11 bases. The V and J ends lost 1 base and 1 base, in that order; junction bases with no gene match: 9. The germline V gene has CDR1 SGHTA and CDR2 FQGNSA. The CDR3 sequence is 18 residues long. The CDR3 bases are TGTGCCAGCAGCTTAGGTAGTAAACTAGCGGGGGAGTCCTACGAGCAGTACTTC. Amino acid sequence: CASSLGSKLAGESYEQYF.

The chain joins TRBV7-2 to TRBJ2-5; D call uncertain. This CDR3 is built from 13 residues. Trimming shortened V by 1 base and J by 2 bases, and 5 bases separated the two germline ends. CDR1 is SGHTA and CDR2 is FQGNSA in the germline V gene. CDR3 sequence: CASSLGPQETQYF. In DNA form, the CDR3 reads TGTGCCAGCAGCTTAGGGCCTCAAGAGACCCAGTACTTC.

In DNA form, the CDR3 reads TGTGCCAGCAGCGGGAGGCAGCTCGCTAACTATGGCTACACCTTC. Amino acid sequence: CASSGRQLANYGYTF. The rearrangement joins TRBV21-1 to TRBJ1-2. TRBV21-1 is shown as a pseudogene. The CDR3 loop spans 15 amino acids.

This clone has more than one count but fewer than ten. The rearrangement links TRBV10-3 to TRBJ1-2, with 8 nucleotides matching TRBD1. Germline values: CDR1 ENHRY, CDR2 SYGVKD. The CDR3 contains 15 residues. V lost 5 bases and J lost 1; bases outside the gene matches: 6. CDR3 sequence: CAISRGQGYNYGYTF. Written as DNA, the CDR3 is TGTGCCATCAGTAGAGGACAGGGCTATAACTATGGCTACACCTTC.

This clone has just a few counts. The chain combines TRBV7-2 with TRBJ2-1; TRBD2 agrees at 11 bases. The CDR3 runs to 16 residues. Germline assignment: CDR1 SGHTA and CDR2 FQGNSA. The junction had 8 bases not matched to a gene; V was cut back by 4 bases and J by 6 bases. The CDR3 here is CASSSLAGGPFNEQFF. For the CDR3, the DNA is TGTGCCAGCAGCTCCTTAGCGGGGGGGCCCTTCAATGAGCAGTTCTTC.